One and the same sample provided the 23 T cell receptor beta chains below, sequenced in a study of kidney transplant recipient with SARS-CoV-2 infection. TCRdb redid the calling of the reads with MiXCR, one entry per CDR3 protein. The sample shows 200,000 to 300,000 distinct CDR3 sequences, under 30% of them seen only once. Here the sequenced sample was a blood sample, taken at baseline and around day 120 from a kidney transplant recipient. These receptor sequences come from a male patient aged 25 to 39 who had COVID-19 and was a kidney transplant recipient. A subset of T cells may come from the graft donor.

This clonotype was recorded many times. V and J are TRBV2 and TRBJ1-2; 9 bases line up with TRBD1. V lost 8 bases, J lost 2 bases, and 6 bases stayed unmatched. CDR3 size: 14 residues. Germline lookup yields CDR1 SNHLY and CDR2 FYNNEI. CDR3 in DNA: TGTGCCAGCGGCCGGGACAGGGACAACTATGGCTACACCTTC. As protein: CASGRDRDNYGYTF.

The sample holds a few counts of this clonotype. The gene calls are TRBV6-5 and TRBJ2-1; D assignment may be TRBD1 or TRBD2 (5 bases each). V lost 1 base, J lost 6 bases, and 19 bases lay in between. Per germline, CDR1 MNHEY and CDR2 SVGAGI. This CDR3 is 17 amino acids long. This CDR3 is CASSYLKGDQGSNEQFF. In nucleotides, the CDR3 is TGTGCCAGCAGTTACTTAAAGGGAGACCAGGGATCCAATGAGCAGTTCTTC.

Turning to this clonotype: This could be a read error, since a much larger clone is one nucleotide away. The rearrangement joins TRBV2 to TRBJ2-7, with D tentatively TRBD1 (6 bases). Trimming removed 4 bases from V and 2 bases from J, with 9 bases in between. Germline CDR1 reads SNHLY; CDR2 reads FYNNEI. This CDR3 comprises 13 residues. The chain's CDR3 is CASSGAGAYEQYF. As DNA, the CDR3 is TGTGCCAGCAGTGGGGCAGGGGCCTACGAGCAGTACTTC.

This clonotype has ten or more counts. V and J are TRBV4-2 and TRBJ1-5; D gene ambiguous. V gave up 5 bases and J gave up 0 bases, with 8 bases separating them. From germline, CDR1 is LGHNA and CDR2 YNFKEQ. This CDR3 has 14 amino acids. This CDR3 reads CASSNLASNQPQHF. In nucleotides, the CDR3 is TGTGCCAGCAGCAATTTAGCTAGCAATCAGCCCCAGCATTTT.

Ten or more counts support this clonotype. The chain couples TRBV7-2 to TRBJ2-2; TRBD2 matches at 9 bases. Germline-derived CDR1 and CDR2 are SGHTA and FQGNSA. The CDR3 sequence is 16 residues long. V lost 7 bases, J lost 1 base, and 7 bases stayed unmatched. As DNA, the CDR3 is TGTGCCAGCAACCAAGCGGGAGGCCTGAACACCGGGGAGCTGTTTTTT. Translation gives CASNQAGGLNTGELFF.

This clonotype was seen many times. This sequence joins TRBV24-1 and TRBJ1-1, with D maybe TRBD1 (6 bases). CDR3 length: 13 residues. Germline-derived CDR1 and CDR2 are KGHDR and SFDVKD. V was cut by 4 bases and J by 8 bases, with 13 bases left in between. Here the CDR3 reads CATSDRTATEAFF. The CDR3 region has the DNA TGTGCCACCAGTGACCGGACAGCGACCGAAGCTTTCTTT.

This clonotype turned up a few times. CDR3 in DNA: TGCAGTGCTCGTTTGAGGCTGTTTCGAAGGACCTATGGCTACACCTTC. It codes for CSARLRLFRRTYGYTF. The genes are TRBV20-1 and TRBJ1-2; D unclear. CDR3 length: 16 amino acids. Germline V gives CDR1 DFQATT, CDR2 SNEGSKA (reference sequence). V gave up 5 bases and J gave up 4 bases, with 23 bases separating them.

On this clonotype: A junction end diverges from the germline sequence, so it may reflect a read error. The rearrangement links TRBV19 to TRBJ1-1, with D hard to call. Germline CDR1 LNHDA, CDR2 SQIVND (reference sequence). The CDR3 spans 14 residues. In DNA, the CDR3 is TGCGCCAGTATGTCTCTTTCACTGAACACTGAAGCTTTCTTT. It is translated as CASMSLSLNTEAFF.

Concerning this clonotype: Possible read error: a much larger clone is one base away. The V and J genes are TRBV10-3 and TRBJ2-1, with 7 bases lining up with TRBD2. CDR1 and CDR2 (germline): ENHRY, SYGVKD. CDR3 size: 12 residues. CDR3 coding DNA: TGTGCCATCGCTCTGGGGGGGGTTGAGCAGCTCTTC. Residues: CAIALGGVEQLF.

This clonotype showed up many times. The V gene is TRBV18, the J gene TRBJ1-1; D perhaps matches TRBD1 (5 bases). The CDR3 spans 14 residues. CDR1 is KGHSH, CDR2 LQKENI, per germline. The V end lost 6 bases, the J end lost 1 base, and 12 bases lay between the germline ends. CDR3 protein: CASSGRGRNTEAFF. CDR3 coding DNA: TGTGCCAGCTCGGGGCGGGGGAGGAACACTGAAGCTTTCTTT. Using reference TRBV18 and TRBJ1-1 for the parts outside the CDR3, the full variable domain is NAGVMQNPRHLVRRRGQEARLRCSPMKGHSHVYWYRQLPEEGLKFMVYLQKENIIDESGMPKERFSAEFPKEGPSILRIQQVVRGDSAAYFCASSGRGRNTEAFFGQGTRLTVV.

A note on this clonotype: Likely a read error: the CDR3 ends without its conserved phenylalanine or tryptophan. No DNA is shown, since the ends of the CDR3 on it are uncertain; the CDR3 is the one TCRdb lists. The chain recombines TRBV12-3 or TRBV12-4 with TRBJ1-5. Both ends counted, the CDR3 spans 15 residues. The CDR3 reads CASSSEVQSNQPQNV.

This clonotype was picked up many times. CDR3 in amino acids: CSARKGPPPFGYTF. The CDR3 nucleotides read TGCAGTGCTAGAAAGGGCCCGCCTCCCTTTGGCTACACCTTC. The rearrangement joins TRBV20-1 to TRBJ1-2, with D hard to call. The germline CDR1 and CDR2 sequences are DFQATT and SNEGSKA (reference sequence). CDR3 size: 14 residues. Trimming removed 2 bases at V and 7 bases at J, with 17 bases between.

This clonotype occurred many times. The rearrangement uses TRBV3-2 and TRBJ2-5. TRBV3-2 is annotated as a pseudogene. The CDR3 sequence is 12 residues long. The CDR3 nucleotides read TGTGCCAGCATTTCTTTCTCTGAGACCCAGTACTTC. Amino acid sequence: CASISFSETQYF.

A remark on this clonotype: A read error may be the cause here, since a much bigger clone is one base away. The chain has TRBV7-8 and TRBJ1-4, with D possibly being TRBD1 (5 bases). Germline loops: CDR1 SGHVS, CDR2 FQNEAQ. The CDR3 has 16 amino acids. The V end lost 8 bases, the J end lost 4 bases, and 20 bases lay between the germline ends. CDR3 coding DNA: TGTGCCAGCGGCCAGATGTTGGGGCTGGGTAATGAAAAACTGTTTTTT. Its translation: CASGQMLGLGNEKLFF.

This clonotype was detected many times. The chain joins TRBV5-5 to TRBJ1-2; D gene uncertain. Germline CDR1 is SGHKS and CDR2 is YYEKEE (reference sequence). This CDR3 contains 16 residues. V was shortened by 7 bases and J by 4 bases, with 23 bases between the two germline ends. The chain's CDR3 is CASGYSVSRKTYGYTF. CDR3 DNA sequence: TGTGCCAGCGGGTATAGTGTCTCGCGAAAGACCTATGGCTACACCTTC.

This clonotype was observed many times. The chain links TRBV6-8 to TRBJ1-2, with no clear D. V gave up 5 bases and J gave up 4 bases, with 23 bases separating them. Per germline, CDR1 MNHGY and CDR2 SAAAGT. The CDR3 length is 17 residues. CDR3 in DNA: TGTGCCAGCAGTAAAGCAGTACGCTCTAGAAAGACCTATGGCTACACCTTC. The encoded protein is CASSKAVRSRKTYGYTF.

Details on this clonotype: A clone one base away is much larger, so this may be a read error. The V and J genes are TRBV6-8 and TRBJ1-1; unclear D gene. The CDR3 runs to 15 residues. Deletions cut 7 bases from V and 5 bases from J, with 20 bases between. Per the germline V gene, CDR1 is MNHGY and CDR2 is SAAAGT. DNA for the CDR3: TGTGCCAGCACCATGGGAGGGCCAAGGAGAACTGAAGCTTTCTTT. It specifies CASTMGGPRRTEAFF.

This chain joins TRBV28 and TRBJ2-5; TRBD2 aligns across 8 bases. The V gene end was trimmed by 3 bases and the J gene end by 7 bases; junction bases not matched to a gene: 10. From germline, CDR1 is MDHEN and CDR2 SYDVKM. The CDR3 extends over 15 amino acids. The CDR3 DNA reads as TGTGCCAGCAGTTTGCCGGGACTAGTCGTGGCGACCCAGTACTTC. Its protein is CASSLPGLVVATQYF.

In this sample, this clonotype turned up many times. The rearrangement uses TRBV12-3 or TRBV12-4 and TRBJ1-2; D ambiguous. CDR3 length: 17 amino acids. The V and J ends lost 5 bases and 4 bases respectively, with 23 bases between them. The CDR3 loop reads CASSRMLTAGKTYGYTF. CDR3 nucleotide sequence: TGTGCCAGCAGTCGTATGCTCACAGCAGGAAAGACCTATGGCTACACCTTC.

This clonotype was recorded many times. V and J are TRBV3-2 and TRBJ2-1; TRBD2 is the table's D call and was not checked against the DNA. TRBV3-2 is a pseudogene locus. CDR3 size: 15 residues. CDR3 bases: TGTGCCAGCAGCCAAGGATGGAGGGATTACAATGAGCAGTTCTTC. Protein: CASSQGWRDYNEQFF.

The rearrangement links TRBV25-1 to TRBJ1-2; D call uncertain. The ends were cut back, 4 bases at V and 4 bases at J, with 22 bases in the middle. The CDR3 covers 17 residues. Per the germline V gene, CDR1 is MGHDK and CDR2 is SYGVNS. For the CDR3, the DNA is TGTGCCAGCAGTGGCTCAGCAGAGCTGGGAAGGACCTATGGCTACACCTTC. Translated, it gives CASSGSAELGRTYGYTF.

This clonotype appeared many times. The chain recombines TRBV7-6 with TRBJ1-4; no definite D call. The CDR3 covers 14 residues. Between the trimmed V and J ends, which lost 8 bases and 4 bases, there was a span of 14 bases. CDR1 SGHVS and CDR2 FNYEAQ come from the germline V gene. This CDR3 reads CASRGRANNEKLFF. The CDR3 coding sequence is TGTGCCAGCCGCGGGAGGGCCAATAATGAAAAACTGTTTTTT. Drawing the rest from reference TRBV7-6 and TRBJ1-4, the complete variable domain is GAGVSQSPRYKVTKRGQDVALRCDPISGHVSLYWYRQALGQGPEFLTYFNYEAQQDKSGLPNDRFSAERPEGSISTLTIQRTEQRDSAMYRCASRGRANNEKLFFGSGTQLSVL.

This clonotype was detected ten times or more. The chain recombines TRBV11-1 with TRBJ1-2; D is uncertain. This CDR3 contains 17 residues. Germline CDR1 SGHAT, CDR2 FQDESV (reference sequence). The V and J ends lost 5 bases and 4 bases respectively, with 23 bases between them. Here the CDR3 DNA reads TGTGCCAGCAGCGATCCGATTAAGGCTGGAAAGACCTATGGCTACACCTTC. It translates to CASSDPIKAGKTYGYTF.